Listed below are T cell receptor beta chains from one sample, sequenced in a study of cytomegalovirus exposure and HLA in healthy donors. This table comes from immunoSEQ multiplex PCR, and its TCRdb copy is limited to in-frame clones, with some not included. The table has fewer than 200,000 clones, under 75% seen once; the top ten hold 7.1%. The sequenced sample was PBMCs. The receptors derive from a man aged 35 to 55 in good health and CMV-seropositive. Each CDR3 is given with its conserved first and last residue. D genes are given only for firm matches. Clone size is given for some rows only: seen once, a few or many times, or a class if the clone is expanded.

v_call,d_call,j_call,clone_size,cdr3_nt,cdr3_aa
TRBV7-7,TRBD1,TRBJ2-2,NA,TGTGCTAGCAGCTCCGCGACAGGGAGCACCGGGGAGCTGTTTTTT,CASSSATGSTGELFF
TRBV29-1,TRBD1,TRBJ1-1,NA,TGCAGCGGGAGACAGGGGGCGAACACTGAAGCTTTCTTT,CSGRQGANTEAFF
TRBV9,TRBD1,TRBJ1-1,few,TGTGCCAGCAGCGGAATTCCAGGGGGGCTGAACACTGAAGCTTTCTTT,CASSGIPGGLNTEAFF
TRBV6-4,TRBD2,TRBJ2-3,NA,TGTGCCAGCAGTGTAGGTAGCGGGGGCACAGATACGCAGTATTTT,CASSVGSGGTDTQYF
TRBV27,NA,TRBJ2-5,NA,TGTGCCAGCAGTATGGACTGGGGTAGGCAAGAGACCCAGTACTTC,CASSMDWGRQETQYF
TRBV29-1,TRBD1,TRBJ1-2,NA,TGCAGCGTCCCAACAGGGGATTTCTATGGCTACACCTTC,CSVPTGDFYGYTF
TRBV6-1,TRBD1,TRBJ1-2,NA,TGTGCCAGCAGTGAAGTTAGGACAGGGAGGTCCTATGGCTACACCTTC,CASSEVRTGRSYGYTF
TRBV28,NA,TRBJ1-6,NA,TGTGCCAGCAGTCCGACAGGAAATTCACCCCTCCACTTT,CASSPTGNSPLHF
TRBV21-1,NA,TRBJ1-1,NA,TGTGCCAGCAGCCCAAACCGTAGCCAAGAAAATGAAGCTTTCTTT,CASSPNRSQENEAFF
TRBV11-1,NA,TRBJ2-7,NA,TGTGCCAGCAGCTTAGCGTCTTCGGGACATCCCTACGAGCAGTACTTC,CASSLASSGHPYEQYF
TRBV6-5,NA,TRBJ1-1,NA,TGTGCCAGCAGAACCAGGGGTGGAACTGAAGCTTTCTTT,CASRTRGGTEAFF
TRBV4-1,NA,TRBJ1-1,few,TGCGCCAGCAGCCAAGGTCAGGGCCCCGTAGATATTGAAGCTTTCTTT,CASSQGQGPVDIEAFF
TRBV6-5,NA,TRBJ1-3,once,TGTGCCAGCAGTTACAATGGACTGTCTCTTGGAAACACCATATATTTT,CASSYNGLSLGNTIYF
TRBV5-1,TRBD1,TRBJ1-4,NA,TGCGCCAGCAGCTTGGGCCACCGGGACAGGAATGAAAAACTGTTTTTT,CASSLGHRDRNEKLFF
TRBV4-2,TRBD1,TRBJ1-5,NA,TGTGCCAGCAGCCAAGATCCGACAGGGATGAATAGCAATCAGCCCCAGCATTTT,CASSQDPTGMNSNQPQHF
TRBV6-1,TRBD1,TRBJ2-7,NA,TGTGCCAGCAGTTTCGGGACAGGGAGCTACGAGCAGTACTTC,CASSFGTGSYEQYF
TRBV5-1,NA,TRBJ1-1,NA,TGCGCCAGCAGCGGGGAGGCCCTGAACACTGAAGCTTTCTTT,CASSGEALNTEAFF
TRBV29-1,NA,TRBJ1-1,NA,TGCAGCGTTGAAGTATTGTCAGGTAGAACTGAAGCTTTCTTT,CSVEVLSGRTEAFF
TRBV7-9,NA,TRBJ2-5,NA,TGTGCCAGCAACCGTAACTACAAGGAGACCCAGTACTTC,CASNRNYKETQYF
TRBV4-1,TRBD1,TRBJ2-2,NA,TGCGCCAGCAGCCAAGGGCAGGGGGAGAACACCGGGGAGCTGTTTTTT,CASSQGQGENTGELFF
TRBV4-3,NA,TRBJ2-2,NA,TGCGCCAGCAGCCAAGTCGGGGGGCGGGCCGGGGAGCTGTTTTTT,CASSQVGGRAGELFF
TRBV7-9,NA,TRBJ2-1,NA,TGTGCCAGCAGCCACCCCCGGAGGTACAATGAGCAGTTCTTC,CASSHPRRYNEQFF
TRBV11-1,NA,TRBJ1-4,NA,TGTGCCAGCAGCTCCGGACAGCTAGGCGCTAATGAAAAACTGTTTTTT,CASSSGQLGANEKLFF
TRBV6-1,TRBD2,TRBJ2-1,NA,TGTGCCAGCAGCGGGACTAGCGACTACAATGAGCAGTTCTTC,CASSGTSDYNEQFF
TRBV9,TRBD1,TRBJ1-1,NA,TGTGCCAGCAGCGTATCGACAGGGAACGCTTTCTTT,CASSVSTGNAFF
TRBV11-3,NA,TRBJ2-5,few,TGTGCCAGCAGCTTAGGTCCGGGAGAAGAGACCCAGTACTTC,CASSLGPGEETQYF
TRBV9,NA,TRBJ1-2,few,TGTGCCAGCAGCGCAGGGCATAACTATGGCTACACCTTC,CASSAGHNYGYTF
TRBV7-9,TRBD1,TRBJ2-3,NA,TGTGCCAGCAGCTCAAGGCCGACAGGGGGCACAGATACGCAGTATTTT,CASSSRPTGGTDTQYF
TRBV10-3,TRBD1,TRBJ2-2,NA,TGTGCCATCCCGGGACAGGATGCTACCGGGGAGCTGTTTTTT,CAIPGQDATGELFF
TRBV14,NA,TRBJ2-5,few,TGTGCCAGCAGCGCCAGCGTAAAGACCCAGTACTTC,CASSASVKTQYF
TRBV7-9,NA,TRBJ2-1,NA,TGTGCCAGCAGCGCGACTACCTACAATGAGCAGTTCTTC,CASSATTYNEQFF
TRBV18,TRBD2,TRBJ2-1,NA,TGTGCCAGCTCACCTCTTCCCGTAGGGAACGGGGGGTACAATGAGCAGTTCTTC,CASSPLPVGNGGYNEQFF
TRBV6-1,NA,TRBJ1-6,NA,TGTGCCAGCAGTAGACAGCCCAGAAATTCACCCCTCCACTTT,CASSRQPRNSPLHF
TRBV6-1,TRBD1,TRBJ1-1,few,TGTGCCAGCACCCAAGGACAGGGGGCGCGTGAAGCTTTCTTT,CASTQGQGAREAFF
TRBV6-4,NA,TRBJ2-5,NA,TGTGCCAGCAGTGACTTTGACCCAGGGAAGCGAGAGACCCAGTACTTC,CASSDFDPGKRETQYF
TRBV11-2,NA,TRBJ1-3,once,TGTGCCAGCAGCTTAGGGGCGCTTGCCTCTGGAAACACCATATATTTT,CASSLGALASGNTIYF
TRBV9,TRBD1,TRBJ2-1,NA,TGTGCCAGCAGCGGGGGGAGAACAGGGGGCAAGGATGAGCAGTTCTTC,CASSGGRTGGKDEQFF
TRBV9,NA,TRBJ2-3,NA,TGTGCCAGCAGCTCAACAGGGTCGGATACGCAGTATTTT,CASSSTGSDTQYF
TRBV13,NA,TRBJ2-7,NA,TGTGCCAGCAGCCTGCGGGACAGCTCCTACGAGCAGTACTTC,CASSLRDSSYEQYF
TRBV7-2,NA,TRBJ2-5,NA,TGTGCCAGCAGCTCCAGTGTGGGGCGGTTGGGAGAGACCCAGTACTTC,CASSSSVGRLGETQYF
TRBV7-2,NA,TRBJ1-1,NA,TGTGCCAGCAGCTCGCTAAGGACTCCCAAGGGCACTGAAGCTTTCTTT,CASSSLRTPKGTEAFF
TRBV18,NA,TRBJ2-7,NA,TGTGCCAGCTCACCATACAGGGCTCAGGGCGAGCAGTACTTC,CASSPYRAQGEQYF
TRBV7-9,NA,TRBJ2-7,once,TGTGCCAGCAGCCTAACAGGGCACGAGCAGTACTTC,CASSLTGHEQYF
TRBV5-1,NA,TRBJ2-7,NA,TGCGCCAGCTCAACTTCGGGGTCTTCCGGGTTCGTTGAGCAGTACTTC,CASSTSGSSGFVEQYF
TRBV25-1,NA,TRBJ1-2,NA,TGTGCCAGCAGCGGGGTGGGTAGCTATGGCTACACCTTC,CASSGVGSYGYTF
TRBV19,TRBD1,TRBJ2-2,NA,TGTGCCAGTAGTACACATTTTCGGGGACAGGGAGTAGCGAACACCGGGGAGCTGTTTTTT,CASSTHFRGQGVANTGELFF
TRBV7-9,TRBD2,TRBJ2-1,NA,TGTGCCAGCAGCGGTAGCGGGGGGGCCCAGGTTAATCCCTACAATGAGCAGTTCTTC,CASSGSGGAQVNPYNEQFF
TRBV29-1,NA,TRBJ2-6,NA,TGCAGCGTTGCCAGCTCTGGGGCCAACGTCCTGACTTTC,CSVASSGANVLTF
TRBV18,NA,TRBJ1-2,NA,TGTGCCAGCTCAACGGATAGAGCGGGTGGCTACACCTTC,CASSTDRAGGYTF
TRBV2,TRBD1,TRBJ2-3,NA,TGTGCCAGCACCGTGGGGACAGGGGGCGAAACGCAGTATTTT,CASTVGTGGETQYF
TRBV27,TRBD1,TRBJ2-6,NA,TGTGCCAGCAGTCCGGGACAGGGCTCTGGGGCCAACGTCCTGACTTTC,CASSPGQGSGANVLTF
TRBV29-1,TRBD1,TRBJ1-1,once,TGCAGCGCAAGGACAGGGGGCGCTAGGACTGAAGCTTTCTTT,CSARTGGARTEAFF
TRBV19,NA,TRBJ1-1,few,TGTGCCAGCCGAGTACGTGGACAGTCGGAAGCTTTCTTT,CASRVRGQSEAFF
TRBV6-5,TRBD1,TRBJ1-2,NA,TGTGCCAGCAGTTATACTGGACAGGGGGCTCGTGGCTACACCTTC,CASSYTGQGARGYTF
TRBV4-3,NA,TRBJ2-2,few,TGCGCCAGCCGAGAGGGATCCCAATCGTACACCGGGGAGCTGTTTTTT,CASREGSQSYTGELFF
TRBV11-1,TRBD1,TRBJ1-1,NA,TGTGCCAGCAGCCCAATACAGGGGCGGGATTCTGCCTCGAAAGCTTTCTTT,CASSPIQGRDSASKAFF